What follows is one T cell receptor beta chain and its context. Its target is unknown. TCRdb keeps only in-frame clones here, not all; method: immunoSEQ multiplex PCR. The table has 2 million to 2.5 million clones, roughly 90% seen once. Caucasian adults living in Nashville, Tennessee, provided all samples. Both subsets, CD45RA+ naive and CD45RA-negative memory, were split from the CD4+ cells. The CDR3 is 15 residues long. The V end lost 6 bases, the J end lost 7 bases, and 16 bases lay between the germline ends. Looked up from germline, CDR1 is MNHEY and CDR2 is SMNVEV (reference sequence). The sample is drawn from a study of shared clonotypes between healthy human individuals. Overall study findings and caveats: Clonotype sharing among donors likely depends on sequencing depth. Among non-shared clonotypes, generation probabilities were lower than among those shared by all four donors.

The chain couples TRBV27 to TRBJ1-6, with D uncertain. The source of this sequence is a man aged 18 to 30 in good health. Some clones in this sample may be carry-over from other donors' samples. Sequencing used naive CD4+ T cells from PBMCs. Subset given: CD45RA+ positively selected. CDR3 loop: CASSLRGFGNSPLHF. The CDR3 DNA reads as TGTGCCAGCAGCCTGCGGGGTTTCGGGAATTCACCCCTCCACTTT.